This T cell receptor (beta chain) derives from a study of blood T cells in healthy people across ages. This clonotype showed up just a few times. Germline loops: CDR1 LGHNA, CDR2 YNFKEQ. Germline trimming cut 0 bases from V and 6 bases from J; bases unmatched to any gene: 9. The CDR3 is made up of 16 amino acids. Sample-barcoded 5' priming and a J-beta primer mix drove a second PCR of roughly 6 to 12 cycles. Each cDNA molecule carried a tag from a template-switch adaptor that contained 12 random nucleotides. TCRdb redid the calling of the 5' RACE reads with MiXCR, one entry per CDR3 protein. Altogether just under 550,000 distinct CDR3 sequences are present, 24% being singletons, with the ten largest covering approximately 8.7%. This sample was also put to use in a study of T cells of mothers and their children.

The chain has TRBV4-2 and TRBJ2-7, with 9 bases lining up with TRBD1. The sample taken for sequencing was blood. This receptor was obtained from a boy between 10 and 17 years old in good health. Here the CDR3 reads CASSQDVGTGSPEQYF. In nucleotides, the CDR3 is TGTGCCAGCAGCCAAGATGTAGGGACAGGGTCCCCCGAGCAGTACTTC.